The clone carrying this TCR beta chain has only a few counts. The target antigen is unknown. These data come from a study of blood T cells in healthy people across ages. Donors ranged from about 6 to 95 years old and were healthy Caucasians in Russia. General observations from the study: Naive CD4+ cell counts and diversity both ran higher in long-lived than in aged donors.

The V end was cut by 4 bases, the J end by 6 bases, with 10 bases between. The CDR3 consists of 13 residues. Germline V gene sequence: CDR1 SGHDN, CDR2 FVKESK. Combining a sample-barcoded 5' primer with a J-beta primer mix, a second PCR ran for 7 to 11 cycles. TCRdb recomputed calls from the 5' RACE reads with MiXCR, one row per CDR3 protein. The sample lists some 920,000 distinct CDR3 sequences, roughly 50% seen once, with roughly 23% in the top ten. This sequence was found in a woman in her sixties or seventies in good health. The chain joins TRBV14 to TRBJ1-5, with TRBD1 as a possible D gene (6 bases). The sequenced sample was blood. The CDR3 nucleotides are TGTGCCAGCAGCCCAGGGGTTGCTCAGCCCCAGCATTTT. It yields the protein CASSPGVAQPQHF.